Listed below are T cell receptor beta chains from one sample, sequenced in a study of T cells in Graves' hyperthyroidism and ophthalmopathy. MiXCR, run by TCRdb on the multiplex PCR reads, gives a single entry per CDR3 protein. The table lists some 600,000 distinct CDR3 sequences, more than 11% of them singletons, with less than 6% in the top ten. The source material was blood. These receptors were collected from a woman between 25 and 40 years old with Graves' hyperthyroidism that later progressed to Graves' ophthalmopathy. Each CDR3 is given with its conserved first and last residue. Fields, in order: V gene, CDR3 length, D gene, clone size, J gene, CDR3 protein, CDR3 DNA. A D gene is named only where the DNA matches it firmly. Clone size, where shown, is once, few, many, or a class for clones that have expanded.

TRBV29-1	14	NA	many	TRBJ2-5	CSVEIWTYQETQYF	TGCAGCGTTGAAATCTGGACGTACCAAGAGACCCAGTACTTC
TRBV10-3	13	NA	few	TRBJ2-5	CAIKKGGEETQYF	TGTGCCATCAAAAAAGGCGGGGAAGAGACCCAGTACTTC
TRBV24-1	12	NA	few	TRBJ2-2	CATSDPTKELFF	TGTGCCACCAGTGATCCCACCAAGGAGCTGTTTTTT
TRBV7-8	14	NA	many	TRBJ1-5	CASSVRDRSQPQHF	TGTGCCAGCAGCGTCAGGGACCGCAGTCAGCCCCAGCATTTT
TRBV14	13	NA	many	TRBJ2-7	CASSQGNNYEQYF	TGTGCCAGCAGCCAAGGAAACAACTACGAGCAGTACTTC
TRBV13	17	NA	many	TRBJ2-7	CASSPEVSDAHSYEQYF	TGTGCCAGCAGTCCAGAGGTCTCGGACGCGCACTCCTACGAGCAGTACTTC
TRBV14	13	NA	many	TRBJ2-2	CASSLLVLGELFF	TGTGCCAGCAGCCTCCTGGTCCTCGGGGAGCTGTTTTTT
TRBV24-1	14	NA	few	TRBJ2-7	CATSDSGFYGEQYF	TGTGCCACCAGTGATTCGGGGTTCTACGGGGAGCAGTACTTC
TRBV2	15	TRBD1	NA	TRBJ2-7	CASRGGQGGTYEQYF	TGTGCCAGCAGGGGGGGACAGGGGGGGACCTACGAGCAGTACTTC
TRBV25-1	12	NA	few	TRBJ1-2	CASSATSRGYTF	TGTGCCAGCAGTGCAACTAGTCGGGGCTACACCTTC
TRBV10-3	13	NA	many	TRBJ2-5	CANANGVQETQYF	TGTGCCAACGCGAATGGGGTCCAAGAGACCCAGTACTTC
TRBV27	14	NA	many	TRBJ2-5	CASSPLGGTETQYF	TGTGCCAGCTCTCCCCTGGGGGGAACGGAGACCCAGTACTTC
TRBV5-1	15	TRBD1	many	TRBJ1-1	CASSSTDRGATEAFF	TGCGCCAGCAGCTCCACCGACAGGGGGGCCACTGAAGCTTTCTTT
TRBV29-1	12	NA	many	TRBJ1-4	CSAHSGNKKLFF	TGCAGCGCCCACAGCGGTAATAAAAAACTGTTTTTT
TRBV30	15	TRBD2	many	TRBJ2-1	CAWSVQAGAYNEQFF	TGTGCCTGGAGTGTACAAGCGGGAGCCTACAATGAGCAGTTCTTC
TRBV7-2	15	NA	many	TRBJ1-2	CASSLIVRGNYGYTF	TGTGCCAGCAGCTTAATTGTCCGGGGCAACTATGGCTACACCTTC
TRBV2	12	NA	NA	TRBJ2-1	CASSEGGYGEFF	TGTGCCAGCAGTGAAGGGGGATATGGGGAGTTCTTC
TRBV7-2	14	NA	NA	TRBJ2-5	CASSSGLNQETQYF	TGTGCCAGCAGCTCCGGGCTAAATCAAGAGACCCAGTACTTC
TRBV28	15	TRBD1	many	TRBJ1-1	CASSPTDRPYTEAFF	TGTGCCAGCAGTCCCACGGACAGGCCATACACTGAAGCTTTCTTT
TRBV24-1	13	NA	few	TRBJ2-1	CATSDFSGHEQFF	TGTGCCACCAGTGATTTTTCGGGGCATGAGCAGTTCTTC
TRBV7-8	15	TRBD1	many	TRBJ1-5	CASSWDRSSNQPQHF	TGTGCCAGCAGCTGGGACAGGTCTAGCAATCAGCCCCAGCATTTT
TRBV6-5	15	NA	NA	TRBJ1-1	CASSYPGGWITEAFF	TGTGCCAGCAGTTACCCGGGAGGGTGGATCACTGAAGCTTTCTTT
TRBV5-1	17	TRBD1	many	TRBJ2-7	CASSIYTVQGASYEQYF	TGCGCCAGCAGCATCTATACGGTCCAGGGGGCCTCCTACGAGCAGTACTTC
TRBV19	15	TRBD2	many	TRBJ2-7	CASSPFSGSSDEQYF	TGTGCCAGTAGTCCCTTTAGCGGGAGTAGCGACGAGCAGTACTTC
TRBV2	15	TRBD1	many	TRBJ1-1	CASSVDRIMNTEAFF	TGTGCCAGCAGCGTGGACAGGATCATGAACACTGAAGCTTTCTTT
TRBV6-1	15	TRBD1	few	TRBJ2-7	CASKITGGIGYEQYF	TGTGCCAGCAAAATAACAGGGGGGATCGGCTACGAGCAGTACTTC
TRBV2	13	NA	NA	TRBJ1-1	CASSIMRGAGAFF	TGTGCCAGCAGCATTATGAGGGGGGCAGGAGCTTTCTTT
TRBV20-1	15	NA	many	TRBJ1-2	CSALPPGAGNYGYTF	TGCAGTGCTCTTCCGCCAGGGGCCGGTAACTATGGCTACACCTTC
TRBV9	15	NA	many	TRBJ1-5	CASSARGDSNQPQHF	TGTGCCAGCAGCGCCCGTGGGGATAGCAATCAGCCCCAGCATTTT
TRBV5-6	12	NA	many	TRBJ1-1	CASSLRAAEAFF	TGTGCCAGCAGTCTTCGGGCGGCTGAAGCTTTCTTT
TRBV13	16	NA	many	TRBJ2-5	CASSFSIWGSAETQYF	TGTGCCAGCAGCTTTAGTATTTGGGGCAGCGCGGAGACCCAGTACTTC
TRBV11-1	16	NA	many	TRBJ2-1	CASSLDVAQGGNEQFF	TGTGCCAGCAGCTTAGACGTAGCCCAAGGGGGCAATGAGCAGTTCTTC
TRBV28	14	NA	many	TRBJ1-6	CASSSWTDNSPLHF	TGTGCCAGCAGTTCTTGGACGGATAATTCACCCCTCCACTTT
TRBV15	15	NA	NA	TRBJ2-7	CATSSITGNSYEQYF	TGTGCCACCAGCAGTATAACGGGAAACTCCTACGAGCAGTACTTC
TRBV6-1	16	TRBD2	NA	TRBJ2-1	CASSETSGRSYNEQFF	TGTGCCAGCAGTGAGACTAGCGGGAGATCCTACAATGAGCAGTTCTTC
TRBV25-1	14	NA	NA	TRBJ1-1	CASSGRWENTEAFF	TGTGCCAGCAGTGGGCGATGGGAGAACACTGAAGCTTTCTTT
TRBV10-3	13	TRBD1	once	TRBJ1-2	CAISEQGAEGYTF	TGTGCCATCAGTGAGCAGGGGGCCGAGGGCTACACCTTC
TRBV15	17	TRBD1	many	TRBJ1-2	CATSIEEPGQRTYGYTF	TGTGCCACCAGCATAGAGGAACCGGGACAGCGGACCTATGGCTACACCTTC
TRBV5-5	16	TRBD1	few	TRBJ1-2	CASSLPGTAGGYGYTF	TGTGCCAGCAGCTTGCCAGGGACAGCCGGGGGCTATGGCTACACCTTC
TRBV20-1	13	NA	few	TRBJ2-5	CSARVERKETQYF	TGCAGTGCTAGAGTAGAGCGGAAAGAGACCCAGTACTTC
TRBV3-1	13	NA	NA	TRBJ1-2	CASSEDPGLGYTF	TGTGCCAGCAGCGAAGACCCAGGGCTTGGCTACACCTTC
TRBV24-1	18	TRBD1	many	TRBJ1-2	CATSDQRQGASYSDGYTF	TGTGCCACCAGTGACCAGAGACAGGGGGCAAGTTATAGTGACGGCTACACCTTC
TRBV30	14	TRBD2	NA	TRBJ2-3	CAWSFSGSTDTQYF	TGTGCCTGGAGTTTTAGCGGGAGCACAGATACGCAGTATTTT
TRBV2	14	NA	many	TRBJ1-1	CATQGDSFGTEAFF	TGTGCCACGCAGGGAGATTCTTTTGGCACTGAAGCTTTCTTT
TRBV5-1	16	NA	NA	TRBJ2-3	CASSLAIGIGTDTQYF	TGCGCCAGCAGCTTGGCGATTGGCATTGGCACAGATACGCAGTATTTT
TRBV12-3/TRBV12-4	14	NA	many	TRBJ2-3	CASSYPPYTDTQYF	TGTGCCAGCAGCTACCCACCGTACACAGATACGCAGTATTTT
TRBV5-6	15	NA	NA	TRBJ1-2	CASSSHDRTNYGYTF	TGTGCCAGCAGCTCCCACGACAGGACCAACTATGGCTACACCTTC
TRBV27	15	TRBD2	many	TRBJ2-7	CASSLSGSGGYEQYF	TGTGCCAGCAGCCTTAGCGGGAGCGGCGGTTACGAGCAGTACTTC
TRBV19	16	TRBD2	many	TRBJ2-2	CASSMSSGSIGGELFF	TGTGCCAGTAGTATGTCTAGCGGGAGTATTGGCGGGGAGCTGTTTTTT
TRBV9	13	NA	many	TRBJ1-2	CASSVGGGYGYTF	TGTGCCAGCAGCGTAGGTGGGGGCTATGGCTACACCTTC
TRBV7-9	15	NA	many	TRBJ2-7	CASSQGLDTSYEQYF	TGTGCCAGCAGCCAGGGCCTAGATACATCCTACGAGCAGTACTTC
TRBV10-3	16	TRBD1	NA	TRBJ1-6	CAISSRQGDGNSPLHF	TGTGCCATCAGTTCTCGACAGGGGGACGGTAATTCACCCCTCCACTTT
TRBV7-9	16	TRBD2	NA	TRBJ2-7	CASSGPGLAGGRRQYF	TGTGCCAGCAGCGGACCTGGACTAGCGGGAGGGAGGAGGCAGTACTTC
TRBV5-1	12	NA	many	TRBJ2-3	CASGAETDTQYF	TGCGCCAGCGGGGCGGAGACAGATACGCAGTATTTT
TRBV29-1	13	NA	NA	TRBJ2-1	CSVGGVSYNEQFF	TGCAGCGTTGGAGGAGTTTCCTACAATGAGCAGTTCTTC